The rows below give T cell receptor beta chains drawn from one sample of a study of cytomegalovirus exposure and HLA in healthy donors. Here immunoSEQ multiplex PCR was the method, and the copy in TCRdb shows in-frame clones only, minus some. The profile covers approximately 240,000 clones, with approximately 80% appearing a single time and 0.58% taken by the ten largest. The sample taken for sequencing was PBMCs. All receptors come from a woman between 40 and 50 years old in good health and CMV-seronegative. The CDR3 runs from the conserved cysteine through the conserved F or W. D genes are given only for firm matches. Clone sizes are given selectively: once, few, many, or a class where the clone is expanded.

v_call: TRBV18; clone_size: .; j_call: TRBJ1-5; d_call: TRBD1; cdr3_length: 14; cdr3_aa: CASSPSGGDQPQHF; cdr3_nt: TGTGCCAGCTCACCCTCAGGGGGCGATCAGCCCCAGCATTTT
v_call: TRBV7-9; clone_size: .; j_call: TRBJ1-3; d_call: .; cdr3_length: 13; cdr3_aa: CASSVTSGNTIYF; cdr3_nt: TGTGCCAGCAGTGTCACTTCTGGAAACACCATATATTTT
v_call: TRBV2; clone_size: .; j_call: TRBJ2-5; d_call: .; cdr3_length: 14; cdr3_aa: CASSEATRGETQYF; cdr3_nt: TGTGCCAGCAGTGAAGCCACACGAGGCGAGACCCAGTACTTC
v_call: TRBV9; clone_size: .; j_call: TRBJ2-7; d_call: TRBD2; cdr3_length: 16; cdr3_aa: CASSPGGGGRLGEQYF; cdr3_nt: TGTGCCAGCAGCCCAGGAGGCGGGGGGCGCTTGGGGGAGCAGTACTTC
v_call: TRBV19; clone_size: .; j_call: TRBJ1-5; d_call: .; cdr3_length: 14; cdr3_aa: CASSIRVSNQPQHF; cdr3_nt: TGTGCCAGTAGTATCAGGGTCAGCAATCAGCCCCAGCATTTT
v_call: TRBV7-9; clone_size: once; j_call: TRBJ2-7; d_call: .; cdr3_length: 13; cdr3_aa: CASSLDDRYEQYF; cdr3_nt: TGTGCCAGCAGCTTAGACGACAGGTACGAGCAGTACTTC
v_call: TRBV7-9; clone_size: .; j_call: TRBJ2-2; d_call: .; cdr3_length: 14; cdr3_aa: CASSLSKNTGELFF; cdr3_nt: TGTGCCAGCAGCTTATCCAAGAACACCGGGGAGCTGTTTTTT
v_call: TRBV2; clone_size: once; j_call: TRBJ1-6; d_call: .; cdr3_length: 16; cdr3_aa: CASSEMYRGNGSPLHF; cdr3_nt: TGTGCCAGCAGTGAAATGTATAGAGGGAACGGCTCACCCCTCCACTTT
v_call: TRBV14; clone_size: .; j_call: TRBJ1-2; d_call: TRBD1; cdr3_length: 20; cdr3_aa: CASSPMPTLIPGQVGHGYTF; cdr3_nt: TGTGCCAGCAGCCCAATGCCGACCTTAATTCCGGGACAGGTGGGCCATGGCTACACCTTC
v_call: TRBV19; clone_size: few; j_call: TRBJ2-3; d_call: .; cdr3_length: 14; cdr3_aa: CASGNRGRADTQYF; cdr3_nt: TGTGCCAGTGGAAATAGGGGTCGGGCAGATACGCAGTATTTT
v_call: TRBV5-1; clone_size: .; j_call: TRBJ1-6; d_call: TRBD1; cdr3_length: 16; cdr3_aa: CASSLGGTGLYSPLHF; cdr3_nt: TGCGCCAGCAGCTTGGGCGGGACAGGGCTTTATTCACCCCTCCACTTT
v_call: TRBV5-8; clone_size: .; j_call: TRBJ2-5; d_call: TRBD1; cdr3_length: 13; cdr3_aa: CASSNRGRETQYF; cdr3_nt: TGTGCCAGCAGTAACAGGGGGCGAGAGACCCAGTACTTC
v_call: TRBV7-3; clone_size: .; j_call: TRBJ2-1; d_call: TRBD2; cdr3_length: 14; cdr3_aa: CASTPRGGLEEQFF; cdr3_nt: TGTGCCAGCACTCCCCGGGGGGGATTAGAGGAGCAGTTCTTC
v_call: TRBV5-1; clone_size: few; j_call: TRBJ1-5; d_call: .; cdr3_length: 13; cdr3_aa: CASSFGQNQPQHF; cdr3_nt: TGCGCCAGCAGCTTTGGACAGAATCAGCCCCAGCATTTT
v_call: TRBV7-6; clone_size: .; j_call: TRBJ2-7; d_call: TRBD1; cdr3_length: 12; cdr3_aa: CASSWTGNEQYF; cdr3_nt: TGTGCCAGCAGCTGGACAGGGAACGAGCAGTACTTC
v_call: TRBV10-1; clone_size: .; j_call: TRBJ2-1; d_call: TRBD2; cdr3_length: 16; cdr3_aa: CASSELAGNLYNEQFF; cdr3_nt: TGCGCCAGCAGTGAGTTAGCGGGGAACCTCTACAATGAGCAGTTCTTC
v_call: TRBV6-5; clone_size: .; j_call: TRBJ1-6; d_call: TRBD1; cdr3_length: 15; cdr3_aa: CASSYGGTGYSPLHF; cdr3_nt: TGTGCCAGCAGTTACGGGGGGACAGGCTATTCACCCCTCCACTTT
v_call: TRBV19; clone_size: .; j_call: TRBJ1-6; d_call: .; cdr3_length: 14; cdr3_aa: CASSTRSYNSPLHF; cdr3_nt: TGTGCCAGTAGTACGAGGTCCTATAATTCACCCCTCCACTTT
v_call: TRBV28; clone_size: .; j_call: TRBJ2-7; d_call: .; cdr3_length: 13; cdr3_aa: CASSLGQQDEQYF; cdr3_nt: TGTGCCAGCAGTTTAGGACAGCAAGACGAGCAGTACTTC